This T cell receptor (beta chain) originates from a study of post-analysis software for immune sequencing data. Presence of unique molecular identifiers characterized the TCR beta cDNA libraries. TCRdb used MiXCR to reprocess the PCR reads, holding one entry per CDR3 protein. In the table there are about 820,000 distinct CDR3 sequences, roughly 58% of which are singletons. This CDR3 has 14 residues. The V gene's germline CDR1 is SGHVS and CDR2 FQNEAQ. V lost 3 bases, J lost 5 bases, and 13 bases lay in between. The study, taken as a whole, reports: In patients, TRBV5-6, TRBV5-1 and TRBV20-1 belonged to five or six TRBV segments found more frequently than in controls.

Worth noting for this clonotype: Its antigen remains unknown.

The chain joins TRBV7-8 to TRBJ2-5; D possibly corresponds to TRBD1 (6 bases). The sequence was collected from a girl aged 5-17 years with multiple sclerosis. Material for sequencing was blood. As DNA, the CDR3 is TGTGCCAGCAGCTTGTACAGGGATAGTGAGACCCAGTACTTC. Its protein product is CASSLYRDSETQYF.